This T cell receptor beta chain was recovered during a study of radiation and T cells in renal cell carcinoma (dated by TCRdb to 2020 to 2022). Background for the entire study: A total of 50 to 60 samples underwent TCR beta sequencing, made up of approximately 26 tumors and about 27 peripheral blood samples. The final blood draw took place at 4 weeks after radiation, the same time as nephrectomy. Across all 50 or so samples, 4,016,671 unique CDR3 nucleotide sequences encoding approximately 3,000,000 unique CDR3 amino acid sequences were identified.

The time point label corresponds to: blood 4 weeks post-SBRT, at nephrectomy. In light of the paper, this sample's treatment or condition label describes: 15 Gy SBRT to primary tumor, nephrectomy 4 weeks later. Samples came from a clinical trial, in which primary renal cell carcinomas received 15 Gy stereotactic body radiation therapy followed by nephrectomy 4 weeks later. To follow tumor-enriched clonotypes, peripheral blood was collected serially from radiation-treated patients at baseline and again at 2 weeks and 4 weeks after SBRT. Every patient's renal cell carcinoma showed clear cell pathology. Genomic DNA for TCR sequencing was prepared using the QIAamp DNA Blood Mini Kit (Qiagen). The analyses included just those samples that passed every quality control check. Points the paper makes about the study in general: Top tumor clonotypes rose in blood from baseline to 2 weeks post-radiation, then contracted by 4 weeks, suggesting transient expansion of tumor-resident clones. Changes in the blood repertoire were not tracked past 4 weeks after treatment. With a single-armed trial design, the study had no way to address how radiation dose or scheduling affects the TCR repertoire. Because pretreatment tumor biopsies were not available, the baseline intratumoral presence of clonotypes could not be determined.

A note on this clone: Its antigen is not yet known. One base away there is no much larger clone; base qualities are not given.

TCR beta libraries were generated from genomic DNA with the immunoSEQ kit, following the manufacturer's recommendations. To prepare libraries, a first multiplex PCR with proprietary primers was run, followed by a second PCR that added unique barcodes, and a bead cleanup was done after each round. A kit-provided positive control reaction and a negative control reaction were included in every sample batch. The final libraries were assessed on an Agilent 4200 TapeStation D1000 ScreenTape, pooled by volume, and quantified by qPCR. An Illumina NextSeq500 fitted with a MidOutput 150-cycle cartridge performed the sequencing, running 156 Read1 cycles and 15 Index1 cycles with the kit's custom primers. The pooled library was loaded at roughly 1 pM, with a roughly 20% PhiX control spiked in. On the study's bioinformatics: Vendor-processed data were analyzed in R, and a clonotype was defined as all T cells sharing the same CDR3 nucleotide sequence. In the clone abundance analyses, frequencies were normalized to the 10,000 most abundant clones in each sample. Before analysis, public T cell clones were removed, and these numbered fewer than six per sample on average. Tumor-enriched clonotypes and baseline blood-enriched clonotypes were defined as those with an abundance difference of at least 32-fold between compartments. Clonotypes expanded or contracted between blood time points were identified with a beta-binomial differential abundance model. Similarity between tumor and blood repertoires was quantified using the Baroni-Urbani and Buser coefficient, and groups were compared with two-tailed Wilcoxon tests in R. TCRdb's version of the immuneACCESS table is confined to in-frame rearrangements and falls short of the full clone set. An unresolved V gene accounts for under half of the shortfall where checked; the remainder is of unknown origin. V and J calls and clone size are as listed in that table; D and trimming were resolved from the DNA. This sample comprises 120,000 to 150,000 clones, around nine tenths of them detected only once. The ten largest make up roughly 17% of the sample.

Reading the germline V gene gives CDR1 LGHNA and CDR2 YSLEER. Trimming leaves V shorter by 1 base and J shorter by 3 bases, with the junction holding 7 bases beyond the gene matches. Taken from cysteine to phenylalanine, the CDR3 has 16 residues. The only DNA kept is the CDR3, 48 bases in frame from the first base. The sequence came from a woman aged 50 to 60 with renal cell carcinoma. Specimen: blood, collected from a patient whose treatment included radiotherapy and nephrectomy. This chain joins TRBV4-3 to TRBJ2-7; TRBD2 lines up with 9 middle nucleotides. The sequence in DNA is TGCGCCAGCAGCCAAGTTGATCGCGGGGGGGTCTACGAGCAGTACTTC. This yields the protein CASSQVDRGGVYEQYF.